This is a list of T cell receptor beta chains from one sample in a study of T cell changes during pregnancy in multiple sclerosis. Here immunoSEQ multiplex PCR was the method, and the copy in TCRdb shows in-frame clones only, minus some. Among 20,000 to 25,000 clones, 65% to 90% were seen once, and the ten largest hold approximately 1%. The source material was CD4+ T cells from peripheral blood mononuclear cells, sampled in the first trimester of pregnancy. The source is a female donor in good health, enrolled as a control in a pregnancy study. Both conserved end residues are part of each CDR3. The D gene is left open where the match is weak. Rows give clone size only sometimes, using once, few, many, or a class for an expanded clone.

v_call	clone_size	d_call	j_call	cdr3_nt	cdr3_aa
TRBV6-5	once	NA	TRBJ1-5	TGTGCCAGCAGCCCCCGGACAGTTAACAATCAGCCCCAGCATTTT	CASSPRTVNNQPQHF
TRBV5-1	NA	NA	TRBJ2-5	TGCGCCAGCAGCCCAGGCCAAGAGACCCAGTACTTC	CASSPGQETQYF
TRBV7-8	NA	NA	TRBJ1-1	TGTGCCAGCAGCTTAGCCCGGGGGACTGAAGCTTTCTTT	CASSLARGTEAFF
TRBV6-5	NA	TRBD1	TRBJ1-2	TGTGCCAGCAGTTATCCGCAGGGGGGCCTCTATGGCTACACCTTC	CASSYPQGGLYGYTF
TRBV27	NA	NA	TRBJ1-2	TGTGCCAGCAGCCCGTCGGGGGGCTATGGCTACACCTTC	CASSPSGGYGYTF
TRBV6-5	NA	NA	TRBJ2-3	TGTGCCAGCAGTTCGTCTTCAGGGTTCACGCAGTATTTT	CASSSSSGFTQYF
TRBV30	NA	TRBD1	TRBJ2-2	TGTGCCTGGAGCTACAGGGGGCTAACGGACACCGGGGAGCTGTTTTTT	CAWSYRGLTDTGELFF
TRBV7-2	once	TRBD1	TRBJ2-3	TGTGCCAGCAGCGATCCTCTGTCGGGACAGTCCACAGATACGCAGTATTTT	CASSDPLSGQSTDTQYF
TRBV19	NA	TRBD2	TRBJ2-7	TGTGCCAGTAGTATCATGACTAGCGGCTCCTACGAGCAGTACTTC	CASSIMTSGSYEQYF
TRBV2	NA	TRBD1	TRBJ2-5	TGTGCCAGCAGTGGGAGACAGGGGGGGGAGACCCAGTACTTC	CASSGRQGGETQYF
TRBV23-1	NA	NA	TRBJ1-4	TGCGCCAGCAGTCCTTGGAGGCAGCTCAATGAAAAACTGTTTTTT	CASSPWRQLNEKLFF
TRBV30	NA	NA	TRBJ2-2	TGTGCCTGGAGTACAGGGCGCGCGGGCACCGGGGAGCTGTTTTTT	CAWSTGRAGTGELFF
TRBV29-1	NA	TRBD1	TRBJ1-4	TGCAGCGCCGCAGTGGGACAGCATAATGAAAAACTGTTTTTT	CSAAVGQHNEKLFF
TRBV28	NA	NA	TRBJ1-1	TGTGCCAGCACCCAATACGCGACGGGGAACACTGAAGCTTTCTTT	CASTQYATGNTEAFF
TRBV5-1	NA	NA	TRBJ1-1	TGCGCCAGCAGCTTGGCCCGGATGGGGCCTGAAGCTTTCTTT	CASSLARMGPEAFF
TRBV18	once	TRBD2	TRBJ2-3	TGTGCCAGCTCACCACTGGGCATGACTAGCGGGGGCCCGCTACCTACGCAGTATTTT	CASSPLGMTSGGPLPTQYF
TRBV11-3	once	TRBD1	TRBJ1-1	TGTGCCAGCAGCTTCACAACAGGGGCGGGAGCTTTCTTT	CASSFTTGAGAFF
TRBV30	NA	TRBD1	TRBJ2-7	TGTGCCTGGAGTCGTAAAACAGGGGGCTCCTACGAGCAGTACTTC	CAWSRKTGGSYEQYF
TRBV6-6	few	NA	TRBJ1-1	TGTGCCAGCAGAACCCAGGGATATGCTGAAGCTTTCTTT	CASRTQGYAEAFF
TRBV11-2	NA	NA	TRBJ1-3	TGTGCCAGCAGCGTCGTCGGAAACACCATATATTTT	CASSVVGNTIYF
TRBV7-3	few	TRBD2	TRBJ2-3	TGTGCCAGCAGCTTGAGCGGGGGACGAGATACGCAGTATTTT	CASSLSGGRDTQYF
TRBV7-8	NA	NA	TRBJ2-1	TGTGCCAGCAGCATGGGACTTACGCAGTTCTTC	CASSMGLTQFF
TRBV19	NA	TRBD1	TRBJ1-4	TGTGCCAGTAGTGTGGATGGACAGGGCGCTGAAAAACTGTTTTTT	CASSVDGQGAEKLFF
TRBV6-4	NA	TRBD2	TRBJ2-1	TGTGCCAGCAGTGACTCTGGGACTAGGGACTACAATGAGCAGTTCTTC	CASSDSGTRDYNEQFF